The subject of this entry is one TCR beta chain. CDR1 MDHEN and CDR2 SYDVKM come from the germline V gene. CDR3 size: 14 residues. The germline V and J ends were trimmed by 5 bases and 1 base, with 11 bases remaining between them. This specimen belongs to a study of T cell changes during pregnancy in multiple sclerosis. TCRdb's copy holds only in-frame clones and misses some; the assay was immunoSEQ multiplex PCR. The sample lists under 90,000 clones; around 90% were seen once. The material sequenced was peripheral blood, taken after pregnancy. The J gene is TRBJ1-1, the V gene TRBV28; the D is unclear. This clonotype was sampled from a female donor in good health, enrolled as a control in a pregnancy study. The CDR3 nucleotides read TGTGCCAGCAGTACGCCTCGGGGGAACACTGAAGCTTTCTTT. It specifies CASSTPRGNTEAFF. Filled out from reference TRBV28 and TRBJ1-1, the complete variable domain reads DVKVTQSSRYLVKRTGEKVFLECVQDMDHENMFWYRQDPGLGLRLIYFSYDVKMKEKGDIPEGYSVSREKKERFSLILESASTNQTSMYLCASSTPRGNTEAFFGQGTRLTVV.